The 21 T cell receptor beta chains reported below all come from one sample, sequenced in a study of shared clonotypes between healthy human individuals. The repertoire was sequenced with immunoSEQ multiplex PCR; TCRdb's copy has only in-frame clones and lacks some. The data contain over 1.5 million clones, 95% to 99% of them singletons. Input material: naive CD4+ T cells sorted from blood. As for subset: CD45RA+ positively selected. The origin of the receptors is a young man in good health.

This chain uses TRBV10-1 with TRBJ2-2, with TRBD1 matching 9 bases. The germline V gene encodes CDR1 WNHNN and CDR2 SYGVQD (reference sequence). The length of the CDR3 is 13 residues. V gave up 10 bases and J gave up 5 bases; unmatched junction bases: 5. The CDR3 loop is CATRTGETGELFF. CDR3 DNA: TGCGCCACCAGGACAGGGGAAACCGGGGAGCTGTTTTTT.

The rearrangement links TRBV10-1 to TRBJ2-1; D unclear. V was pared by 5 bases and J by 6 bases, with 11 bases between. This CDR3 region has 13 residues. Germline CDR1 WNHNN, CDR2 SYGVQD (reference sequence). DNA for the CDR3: TGCGCCAGCAGTTTATCGGCGACCAATGAGCAGTTCTTC. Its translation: CASSLSATNEQFF.

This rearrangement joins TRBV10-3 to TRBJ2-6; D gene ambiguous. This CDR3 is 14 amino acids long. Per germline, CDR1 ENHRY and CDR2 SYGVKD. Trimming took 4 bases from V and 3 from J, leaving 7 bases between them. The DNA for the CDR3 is TGTGCCATCAGTGGTCACAGTGGGGCCAACGTCCTGACTTTC. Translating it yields CAISGHSGANVLTF.

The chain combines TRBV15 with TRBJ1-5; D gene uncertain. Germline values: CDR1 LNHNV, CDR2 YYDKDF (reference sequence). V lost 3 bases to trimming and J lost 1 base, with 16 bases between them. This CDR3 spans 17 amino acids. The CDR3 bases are TGTGCCACCAGCAGTACCGTTACGAGTAGCAGCAATCAGCCCCAGCATTTT. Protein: CATSSTVTSSSNQPQHF. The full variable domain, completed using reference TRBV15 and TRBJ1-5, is DAMVIQNPRYQVTQFGKPVTLSCSQTLNHNVMYWYQQKSSQAPKLLFHYYDKDFNNEADTPDNFQSRRPNTSFCFLDIRSPGLGDTAMYLCATSSTVTSSSNQPQHFGDGTRLSIL.

The CDR3 is CATSREGKRGDSYEQYF. DNA of the CDR3: TGTGCCACCAGCAGAGAGGGAAAGCGGGGAGATTCCTACGAGCAGTACTTC. The J gene is TRBJ2-7, the V gene TRBV15, with 7 positions matching TRBD2. The CDR3 runs 17 residues. V trimming: 0 bases; J trimming: 1 base; junction bases outside the gene matches: 9. Germline V gene sequence: CDR1 LNHNV, CDR2 YYDKDF (reference sequence).

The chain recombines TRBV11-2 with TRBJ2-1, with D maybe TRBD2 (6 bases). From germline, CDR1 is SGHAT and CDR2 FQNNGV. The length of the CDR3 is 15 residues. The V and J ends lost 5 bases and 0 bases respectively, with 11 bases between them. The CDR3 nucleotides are TGTGCCAGCAGCATTATGGGAGGCTCCTACAATGAGCAGTTCTTC. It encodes CASSIMGGSYNEQFF.

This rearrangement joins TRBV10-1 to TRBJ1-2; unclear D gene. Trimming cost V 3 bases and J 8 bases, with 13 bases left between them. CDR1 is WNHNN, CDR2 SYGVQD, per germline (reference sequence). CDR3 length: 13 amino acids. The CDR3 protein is CASSEGPAEGYTF. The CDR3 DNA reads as TGCGCCAGCAGTGAAGGCCCCGCGGAAGGCTACACCTTC.

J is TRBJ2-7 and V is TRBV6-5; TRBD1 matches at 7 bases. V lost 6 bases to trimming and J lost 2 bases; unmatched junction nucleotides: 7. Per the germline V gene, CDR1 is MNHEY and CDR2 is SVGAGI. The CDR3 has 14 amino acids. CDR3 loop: CASRAGTATYEQYF. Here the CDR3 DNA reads TGTGCCAGCAGGGCCGGGACAGCTACCTACGAGCAGTACTTC.

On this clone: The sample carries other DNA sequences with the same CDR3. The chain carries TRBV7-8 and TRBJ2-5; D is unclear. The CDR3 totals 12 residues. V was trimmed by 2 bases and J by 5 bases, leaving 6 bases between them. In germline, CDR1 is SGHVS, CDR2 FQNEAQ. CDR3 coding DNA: TGTGCCAGCAGCTTATCTTTGGAGACCCAGTACTTC. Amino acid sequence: CASSLSLETQYF.

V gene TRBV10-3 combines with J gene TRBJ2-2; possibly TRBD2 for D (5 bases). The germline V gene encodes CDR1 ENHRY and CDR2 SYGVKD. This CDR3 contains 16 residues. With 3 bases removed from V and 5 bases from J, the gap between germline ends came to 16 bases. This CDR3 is CAISEVRGRGTGELFF. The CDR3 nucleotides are TGTGCCATCAGTGAAGTTCGAGGGCGCGGGACCGGGGAGCTGTTTTTT.

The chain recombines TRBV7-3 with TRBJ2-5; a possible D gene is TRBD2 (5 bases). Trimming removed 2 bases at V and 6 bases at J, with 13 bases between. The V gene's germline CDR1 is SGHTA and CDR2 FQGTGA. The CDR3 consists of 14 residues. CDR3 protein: CASSLGGPTQTQYF. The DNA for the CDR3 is TGTGCCAGCAGCTTAGGCGGGCCTACCCAGACCCAGTACTTC.

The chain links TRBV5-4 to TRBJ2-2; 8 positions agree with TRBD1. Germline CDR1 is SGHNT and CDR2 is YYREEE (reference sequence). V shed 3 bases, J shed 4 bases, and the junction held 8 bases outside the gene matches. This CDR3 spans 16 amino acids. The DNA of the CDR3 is TGTGCCAGCAGCTCTGGGACAGGCCAGATCACCGGGGAGCTGTTTTTT. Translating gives CASSSGTGQITGELFF.

The CDR3 here is CASSGRDNHYEQYF. CDR3 coding DNA: TGTGCCAGCAGCGGCCGGGACAATCACTACGAGCAGTACTTC. The V and J genes are TRBV9 and TRBJ2-7, with a weak D call TRBD1 (6 bases). The V and J ends lost 3 bases and 3 bases respectively, with 13 bases between them. Germline lookup yields CDR1 SGDLS and CDR2 YYNGEE. The CDR3 totals 14 residues.

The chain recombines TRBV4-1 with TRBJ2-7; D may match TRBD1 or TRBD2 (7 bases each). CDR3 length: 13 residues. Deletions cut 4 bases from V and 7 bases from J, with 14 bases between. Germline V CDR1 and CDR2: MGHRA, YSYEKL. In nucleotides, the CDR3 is TGCGCCAGCAGCCCCTACAGGGGAGGGGAGCAGTACTTC. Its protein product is CASSPYRGGEQYF.

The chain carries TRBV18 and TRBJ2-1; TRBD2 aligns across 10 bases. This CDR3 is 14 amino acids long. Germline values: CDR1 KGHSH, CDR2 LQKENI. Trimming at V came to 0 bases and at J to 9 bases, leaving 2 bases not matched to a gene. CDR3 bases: TGTGCCAGCTCACCACCGGGGACTAGCGTTGAGCAGTTCTTC. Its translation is CASSPPGTSVEQFF.

The CDR3 region is CASSSQRESPGQPQHF. As DNA, the CDR3 is TGTGCCAGCAGTTCCCAGAGAGAGTCGCCGGGGCAGCCCCAGCATTTT. This chain joins TRBV6-6 and TRBJ1-5, with unresolved D. This CDR3 has 16 amino acids. V was clipped by 4 bases and J by 7 bases, with 20 bases between them. Germline-derived CDR1 and CDR2 are MNHNY and SVGAGI (reference sequence).

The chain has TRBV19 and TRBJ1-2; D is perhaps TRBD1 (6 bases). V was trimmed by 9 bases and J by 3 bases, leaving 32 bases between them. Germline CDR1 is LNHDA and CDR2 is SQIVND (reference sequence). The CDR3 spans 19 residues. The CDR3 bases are TGTGCCAGCCACTTTCGCCCCTTTCAACAAGTCGAGGGGGACTATGGCTACACCTTC. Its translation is CASHFRPFQQVEGDYGYTF.

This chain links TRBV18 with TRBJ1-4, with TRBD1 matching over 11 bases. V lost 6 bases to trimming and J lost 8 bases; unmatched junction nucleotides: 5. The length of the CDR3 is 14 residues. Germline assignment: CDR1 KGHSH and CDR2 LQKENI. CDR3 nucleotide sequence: TGTGCCAGCTCGACGGACAGGGGGCTGGAAAAACTGTTTTTT. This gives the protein CASSTDRGLEKLFF.

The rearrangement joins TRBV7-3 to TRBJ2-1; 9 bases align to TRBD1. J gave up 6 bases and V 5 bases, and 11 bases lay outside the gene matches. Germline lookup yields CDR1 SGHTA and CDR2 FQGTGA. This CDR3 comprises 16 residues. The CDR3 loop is CASSILPGQGSNEQFF. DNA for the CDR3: TGTGCCAGCAGCATACTACCGGGACAGGGCAGCAATGAGCAGTTCTTC.

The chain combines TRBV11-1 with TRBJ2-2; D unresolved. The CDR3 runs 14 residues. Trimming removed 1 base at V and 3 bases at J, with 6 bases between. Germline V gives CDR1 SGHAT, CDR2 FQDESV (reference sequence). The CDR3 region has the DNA TGTGCCAGCAGCTTAGAAGGATACACCGGGGAGCTGTTTTTT. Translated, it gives CASSLEGYTGELFF.

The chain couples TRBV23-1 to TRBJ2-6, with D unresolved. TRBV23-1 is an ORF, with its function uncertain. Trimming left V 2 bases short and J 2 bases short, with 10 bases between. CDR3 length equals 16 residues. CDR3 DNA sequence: TGCGCCAGCAGTCAAGACTCCAAGGCTGGGGCCAACGTCCTGACTTTC. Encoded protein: CASSQDSKAGANVLTF.